This T cell receptor beta chain was documented in a study of OX40 agonist ivuxolimab in advanced cancers. Libraries were prepared by immunoSEQ multiplex PCR; TCRdb keeps only in-frame clonotypes and omits some of them. This sample has more than 85,000 clones, with approximately 89% found just once. The CDR3 consists of 15 residues. Germline loops: CDR1 MNHEY, CDR2 SVGAGI. The V and J ends lost 5 bases and 2 bases, in that order; junction bases with no gene match: 4. The rearrangement joins TRBV6-5 to TRBJ2-7, with 12 bases lining up with TRBD1. The receptor's source is an adult with an advanced solid tumor such as melanoma, head and neck, liver or kidney cancer. The material was CD4+ or CD8+ T cells sorted from blood, obtained in a trial of the OX40 agonist ivuxolimab. DNA of the CDR3: TGTGCCAGCAGTAGCCGGGACAGGGGGCCCTACGAGCAGTACTTC. This gives the protein CASSSRDRGPYEQYF.